Described below is a single T cell receptor beta chain sequence and its context. Only CD45RO-negative cells positively selected for CCR7 counted as naive CD8 cells, so terminally differentiated effector memory CD45RA+ cells were excluded. There were only Caucasian adults among the donors, and all lived in Nashville, Tennessee. This record belongs to a study of shared clonotypes between healthy human individuals. Study in general: The study used three CD4 naive, three CD4 memory, two CD8 naive and one CD8 memory plate per donor.

The assay was immunoSEQ multiplex PCR, and TCRdb's table has in-frame clones only and misses some. The table lists some 2 million clones, roughly 95% of them singletons. CDR1 LGHNA and CDR2 YSLEER come from the germline V gene. Trimming left V 0 bases short and J 6 bases short, with 9 bases between. The CDR3 covers 13 residues. Sample: naive CD8+ T cells sorted from blood. V is TRBV4-3 and J is TRBJ2-7; D remains unclear. The receptor was isolated from a man between 18 and 29 years old in good health. The CDR3 region has the DNA TGCGCCAGCAGCCAAGATTATGGTTCCGAGCAGTACTTC. This sequence encodes CASSQDYGSEQYF.